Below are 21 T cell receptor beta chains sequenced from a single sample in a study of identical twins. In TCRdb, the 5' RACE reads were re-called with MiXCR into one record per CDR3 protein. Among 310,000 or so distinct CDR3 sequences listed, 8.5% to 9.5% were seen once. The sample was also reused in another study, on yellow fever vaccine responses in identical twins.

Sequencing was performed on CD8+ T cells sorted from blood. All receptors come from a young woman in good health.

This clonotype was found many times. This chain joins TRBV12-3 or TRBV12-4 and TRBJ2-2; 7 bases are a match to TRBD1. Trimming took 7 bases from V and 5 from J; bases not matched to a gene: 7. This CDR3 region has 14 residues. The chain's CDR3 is CASTLTGLTGELFF. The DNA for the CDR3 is TGTGCCAGCACCCTGACAGGGTTGACCGGGGAGCTGTTTTTT.

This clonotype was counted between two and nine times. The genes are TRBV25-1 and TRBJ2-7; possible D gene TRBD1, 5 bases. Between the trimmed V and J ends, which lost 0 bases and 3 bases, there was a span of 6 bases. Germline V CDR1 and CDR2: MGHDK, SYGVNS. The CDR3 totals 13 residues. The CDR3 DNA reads TGTGCCAGCAGTGAATACAGGGACTACGAGCAGTACTTC. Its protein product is CASSEYRDYEQYF.

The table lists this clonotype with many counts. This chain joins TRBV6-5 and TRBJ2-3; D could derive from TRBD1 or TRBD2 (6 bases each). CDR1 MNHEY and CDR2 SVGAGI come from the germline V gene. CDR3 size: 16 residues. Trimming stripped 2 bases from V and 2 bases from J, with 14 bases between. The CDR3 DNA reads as TGTGCCAGCAGTTACCGGCGGGACAACTACACAGATACGCAGTATTTT. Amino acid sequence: CASSYRRDNYTDTQYF.

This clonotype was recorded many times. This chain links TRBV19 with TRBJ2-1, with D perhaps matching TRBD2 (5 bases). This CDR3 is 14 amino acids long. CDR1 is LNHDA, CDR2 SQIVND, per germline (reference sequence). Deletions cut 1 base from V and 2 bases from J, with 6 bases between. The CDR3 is CASSIGGAYNEQFF. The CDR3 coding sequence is TGTGCCAGTAGTATAGGGGGAGCCTACAATGAGCAGTTCTTC. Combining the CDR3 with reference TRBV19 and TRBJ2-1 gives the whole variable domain DGGITQSPKYLFRKEGQNVTLSCEQNLNHDAMYWYRQDPGQGLRLIYYSQIVNDFQKGDIAEGYSVSREKKESFPLTVTSAQKNPTAFYLCASSIGGAYNEQFFGPGTRLTVL.

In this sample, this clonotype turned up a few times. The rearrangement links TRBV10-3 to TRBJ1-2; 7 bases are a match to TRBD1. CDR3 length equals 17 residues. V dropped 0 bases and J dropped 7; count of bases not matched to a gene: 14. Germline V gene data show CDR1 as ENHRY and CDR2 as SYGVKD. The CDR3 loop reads CAISESIGIQGMRGYTF. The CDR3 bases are TGTGCCATCAGTGAGTCGATAGGCATACAGGGGATGCGTGGCTACACCTTC.

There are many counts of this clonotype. The CDR3 is CATSEPLAGEGYNEQFF. As DNA, the CDR3 is TGTGCCACCAGTGAGCCTCTAGCGGGAGAGGGTTACAATGAGCAGTTCTTC. This chain links TRBV24-1 with TRBJ2-1, with 10 bases that match TRBD2. The V gene's germline CDR1 is KGHDR and CDR2 SFDVKD. V shed 4 bases, J shed 4 bases, and the junction held 9 bases outside the gene matches. The CDR3 contains 17 residues.

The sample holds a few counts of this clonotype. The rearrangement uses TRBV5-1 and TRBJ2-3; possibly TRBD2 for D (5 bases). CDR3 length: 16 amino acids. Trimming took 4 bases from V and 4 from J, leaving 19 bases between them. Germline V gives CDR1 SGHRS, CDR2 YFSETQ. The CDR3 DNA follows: TGCGCCAGCAGCCCATCCCCAGCGGAGGTGGCAGATACGCAGTATTTT. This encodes CASSPSPAEVADTQYF.

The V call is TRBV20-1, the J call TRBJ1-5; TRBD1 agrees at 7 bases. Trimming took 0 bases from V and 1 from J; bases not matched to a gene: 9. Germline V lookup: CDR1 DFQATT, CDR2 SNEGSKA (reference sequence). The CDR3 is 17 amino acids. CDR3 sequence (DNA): TGCAGTGCTAGAGAAGGGGGCACGACATGGAGCAATCAGCCCCAGCATTTT. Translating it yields CSAREGGTTWSNQPQHF.

This CDR3 is CASGPGTLQYF. The CDR3 DNA reads TGTGCCAGCGGCCCCGGGACCCTACAGTACTTC. This rearrangement joins TRBV12-3 or TRBV12-4 to TRBJ2-7; either TRBD1 or TRBD2 may fit D (5 bases each). V lost 8 bases to trimming and J lost 10 bases, with 15 bases between them. There are 11 residues in the CDR3.

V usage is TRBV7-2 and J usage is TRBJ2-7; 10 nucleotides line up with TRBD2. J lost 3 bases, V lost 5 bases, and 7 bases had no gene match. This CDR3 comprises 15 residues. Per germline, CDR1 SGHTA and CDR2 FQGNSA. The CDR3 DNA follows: TGTGCCAGCAGCACCGGACTAGCGGACCACTACGAGCAGTACTTC. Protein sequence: CASSTGLADHYEQYF.

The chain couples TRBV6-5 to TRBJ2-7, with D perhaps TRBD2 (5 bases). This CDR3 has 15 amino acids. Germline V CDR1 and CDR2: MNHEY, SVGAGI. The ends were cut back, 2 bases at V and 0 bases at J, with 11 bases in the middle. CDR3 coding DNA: TGTGCCAGCAGTTACGGAACGGGGATCTCCTACGAGCAGTACTTC. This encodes CASSYGTGISYEQYF.

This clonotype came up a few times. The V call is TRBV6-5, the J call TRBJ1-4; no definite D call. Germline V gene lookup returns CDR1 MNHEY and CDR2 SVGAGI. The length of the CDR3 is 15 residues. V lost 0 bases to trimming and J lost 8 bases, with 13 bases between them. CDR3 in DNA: TGTGCCAGCAGTTACTCGTCACAAATCCAGGAAAAACTGTTTTTT. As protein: CASSYSSQIQEKLFF.

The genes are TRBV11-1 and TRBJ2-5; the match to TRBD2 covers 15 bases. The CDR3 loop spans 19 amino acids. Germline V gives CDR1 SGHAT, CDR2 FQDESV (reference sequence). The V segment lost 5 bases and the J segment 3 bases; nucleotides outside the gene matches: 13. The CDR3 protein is CASSLMWTSGRDVEETQYF. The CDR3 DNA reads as TGTGCCAGCAGCCTGATGTGGACTAGCGGGAGGGATGTTGAAGAGACCCAGTACTTC.

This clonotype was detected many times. DNA for the CDR3: TGTGCCAGCAGTTTAGGGCAGGTCGACGAGCAGTACTTC. It is translated as CASSLGQVDEQYF. V and J are TRBV12-3 or TRBV12-4 and TRBJ2-7, with unresolved D. Trimming removed 1 base from V and 5 bases from J, with 9 bases in between. CDR3 length: 13 amino acids.

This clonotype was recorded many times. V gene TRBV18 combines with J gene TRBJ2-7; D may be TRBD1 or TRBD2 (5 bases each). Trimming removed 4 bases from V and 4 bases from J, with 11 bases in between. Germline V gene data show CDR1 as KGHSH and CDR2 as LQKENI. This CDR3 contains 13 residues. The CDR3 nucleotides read TGTGCCAGCTCACTAGACAGCGGTTACGAGCAGTACTTC. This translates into CASSLDSGYEQYF.

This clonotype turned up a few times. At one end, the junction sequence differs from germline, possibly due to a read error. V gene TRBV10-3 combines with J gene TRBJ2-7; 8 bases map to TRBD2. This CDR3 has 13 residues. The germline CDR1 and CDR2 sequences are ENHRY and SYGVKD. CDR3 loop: CATSPGGAYEQYF. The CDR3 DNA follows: TGTGCCACCAGTCCGGGAGGGGCCTACGAGCAGTACTTC.

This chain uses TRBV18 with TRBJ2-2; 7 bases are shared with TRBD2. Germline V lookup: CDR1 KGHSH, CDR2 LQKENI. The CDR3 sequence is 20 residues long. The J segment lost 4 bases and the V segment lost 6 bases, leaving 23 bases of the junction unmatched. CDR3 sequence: CASSSNVNLVAGVGTGELFF. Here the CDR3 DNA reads TGTGCCAGCTCCTCAAACGTCAATCTAGTGGCGGGAGTCGGCACCGGGGAGCTGTTTTTT. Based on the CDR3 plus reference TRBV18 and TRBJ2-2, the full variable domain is NAGVMQNPRHLVRRRGQEARLRCSPMKGHSHVYWYRQLPEEGLKFMVYLQKENIIDESGMPKERFSAEFPKEGPSILRIQQVVRGDSAAYFCASSSNVNLVAGVGTGELFFGEGSRLTVL.

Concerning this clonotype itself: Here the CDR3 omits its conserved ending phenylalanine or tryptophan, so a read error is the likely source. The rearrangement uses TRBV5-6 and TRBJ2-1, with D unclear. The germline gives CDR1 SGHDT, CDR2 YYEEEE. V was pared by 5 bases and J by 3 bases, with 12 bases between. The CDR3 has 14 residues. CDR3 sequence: CASSRSRFYNEQFS. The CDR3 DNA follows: TGTGCCAGCAGTCGTAGCCGATTCTACAATGAGCAGTTCTCC.

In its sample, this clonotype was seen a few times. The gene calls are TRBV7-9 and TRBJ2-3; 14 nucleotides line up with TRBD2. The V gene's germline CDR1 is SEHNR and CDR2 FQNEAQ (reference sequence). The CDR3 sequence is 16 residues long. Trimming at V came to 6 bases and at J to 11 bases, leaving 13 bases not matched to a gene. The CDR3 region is CASRKPPGTSGGQQYF. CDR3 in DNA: TGTGCCAGCAGAAAGCCGCCCGGGACTAGCGGGGGTCAGCAGTATTTT.

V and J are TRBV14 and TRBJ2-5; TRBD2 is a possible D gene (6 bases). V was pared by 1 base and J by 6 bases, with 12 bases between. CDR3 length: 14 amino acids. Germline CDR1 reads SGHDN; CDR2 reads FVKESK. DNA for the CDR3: TGTGCCAGCAGCCAAGGACTAGTGTTAAAGACCCAGTACTTC. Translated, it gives CASSQGLVLKTQYF. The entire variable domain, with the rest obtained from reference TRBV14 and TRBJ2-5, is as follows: EAGVTQFPSHSVIEKGQTVTLRCDPISGHDNLYWYRRVMGKEIKFLLHFVKESKQDESGMPNNRFLAERTGGTYSTLKVQPAELEDSGVYFCASSQGLVLKTQYFGPGTRLLVL.

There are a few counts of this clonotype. CDR3 sequence (DNA): TGTGCCAGCAGCCCGGTGGGGGAGGGCCGCGACGAGACCCAGTACTTC. This codes for CASSPVGEGRDETQYF. This sequence joins TRBV4-2 and TRBJ2-5; 7 positions match TRBD2. The germline CDR1 and CDR2 sequences are LGHNA and YNFKEQ. The junction had 13 bases not matched to a gene; V was cut back by 4 bases and J by 5 bases. The CDR3 has 16 amino acids.